This T cell receptor beta chain originates from a study of identical twins. TCRdb called the 5' RACE reads again in MiXCR, with one record for every CDR3 protein. The data show over 200,000 distinct CDR3 sequences, 6.5% seen once. This clonotype has a count of ten or more. Per germline, CDR1 LGHNT and CDR2 FRNRAP. The CDR3 extends over 15 amino acids. Trimming stripped 0 bases from V and 4 bases from J, with 12 bases between. These same records also appear under a second study, on T cells expressing NK-cell markers.

J is TRBJ1-1 and V is TRBV12-5; D is uncertain. The sequencing input was CD8+ T cells sorted from blood. The sequence was collected from a woman aged 18-29 years in good health. CDR3 region: CASGLVGGLVTEAFF. The DNA for the CDR3 is TGTGCTAGTGGTTTGGTAGGCGGGTTAGTCACTGAAGCTTTCTTT.